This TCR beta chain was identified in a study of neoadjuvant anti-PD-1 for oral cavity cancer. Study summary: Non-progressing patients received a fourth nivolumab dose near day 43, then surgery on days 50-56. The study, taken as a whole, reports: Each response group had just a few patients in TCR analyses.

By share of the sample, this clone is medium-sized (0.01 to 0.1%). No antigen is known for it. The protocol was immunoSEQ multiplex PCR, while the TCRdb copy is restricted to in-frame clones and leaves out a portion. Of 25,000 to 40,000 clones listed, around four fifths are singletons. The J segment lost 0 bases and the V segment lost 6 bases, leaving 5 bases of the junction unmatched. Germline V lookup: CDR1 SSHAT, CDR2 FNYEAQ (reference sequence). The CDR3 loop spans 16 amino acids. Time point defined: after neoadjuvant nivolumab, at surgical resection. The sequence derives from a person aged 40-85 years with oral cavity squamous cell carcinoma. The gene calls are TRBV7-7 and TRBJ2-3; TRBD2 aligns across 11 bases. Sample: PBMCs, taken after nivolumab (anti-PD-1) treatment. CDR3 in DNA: TGTGCCAGCAGTCTGGGACTAGCGGCTAGCACAGATACGCAGTATTTT. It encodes CASSLGLAASTDTQYF.